This TCR beta chain was sequenced for a study of T cell changes during pregnancy in multiple sclerosis. Repertoires were generated with immunoSEQ multiplex PCR, while TCRdb's copy carries only in-frame clones and drops some. The sample records about 73,000 clones, 92% being singletons. CDR3 length: 16 amino acids. CDR1 and CDR2 from the germline V gene are SGHTA and FQGTGA. Losses at the gene ends were 5 bases for V and 6 bases for J; bases not matched to a gene: 12. This clone has only one observation. The origin of this receptor is a female donor in good health, enrolled as a control in a pregnancy study. The sample here was peripheral blood, taken in the third trimester of pregnancy. The rearrangement links TRBV7-3 to TRBJ2-3; 9 positions match TRBD2. The CDR3, as DNA: TGTGCCAGCAGCCCCCGCTATAGCGGGAGCGGCGATACGCAGTATTTT. Translating gives CASSPRYSGSGDTQYF.